The 19 T cell receptor beta chains below were found in one sample sequenced in a study of human T cells and chemical hapten exposure. Time point specified: pre-sensitization, week 0. The treatment here: therapeutic diphenylcyclopropenone sensitization with weekly scalp DPC. One entry per CDR3 protein, called by TCRdb with MiXCR from the RACE reads. The sample holds tens of thousands of distinct CDR3 sequences, 11% to 15% seen once. The sequences come from whole blood, collected in connection with sensitization to the hapten diphenylcyclopropenone (DPC). These receptors were taken from a woman aged 50 to 65 with alopecia areata. Some clones in this sample may be carry-over from other donors' samples.

V is TRBV7-2 and J is TRBJ2-5, with 11 bases lining up with TRBD2. Germline loops: CDR1 SGHTA, CDR2 FQGNSA. J gave up 5 bases and V 0 bases, and 8 bases lay outside the gene matches. The CDR3 runs to 17 residues. This CDR3 is CASSLAGASGRWETQYF. The DNA of the CDR3 is TGTGCCAGCAGCTTAGCGGGAGCTAGCGGGAGGTGGGAGACCCAGTACTTC.

This clonotype was found many times. The chain recombines TRBV6-6 with TRBJ2-1, with 7 bases aligning to TRBD2. The junction had 10 bases not matched to a gene; V was cut back by 1 base and J by 10 bases. Germline V lookup: CDR1 MNHNY, CDR2 SVGAGI (reference sequence). This CDR3 spans 15 amino acids. This CDR3 is CASSYFRDYTFEQFF. Here the CDR3 DNA reads TGTGCCAGCAGTTACTTCCGGGACTATACATTCGAGCAGTTCTTC.

The rearrangement uses TRBV14 and TRBJ2-7, with 8 bases matching TRBD1. Looked up from germline, CDR1 is SGHDN and CDR2 is FVKESK. J gave up 2 bases and V 6 bases, and 6 bases lay outside the gene matches. The CDR3 has 14 amino acids. The CDR3 DNA reads as TGTGCCAGCAGAAAGACAGGGGCCACCTACGAGCAGTACTTC. Translation: CASRKTGATYEQYF.

The table lists this clonotype with a few counts. The J gene is TRBJ1-5, the V gene TRBV27, with 8 bases lining up with TRBD1. V was pared by 6 bases and J by 8 bases, with 12 bases of the junction left unmatched. Looked up from germline, CDR1 is MNHEY and CDR2 is SMNVEV (reference sequence). This CDR3 contains 15 residues. CDR3 sequence: CASRRLGTGREPQHF. The CDR3, as DNA: TGTGCCAGCAGGCGGTTGGGGACAGGTCGGGAGCCCCAGCATTTT.

V and J are TRBV28 and TRBJ2-3; the D is unclear. CDR1 and CDR2 (germline): MDHEN, SYDVKM. V dropped 4 bases and J dropped 1 base, with 9 bases sitting between them. The length of the CDR3 is 14 residues. The CDR3 sequence: CASSWASRTDTQYF. CDR3 sequence (DNA): TGTGCCAGCAGTTGGGCCTCGCGCACAGATACGCAGTATTTT.

The chain joins TRBV18 to TRBJ2-1; D call uncertain. The CDR3 runs to 13 residues. CDR1 and CDR2 from the germline V gene are KGHSH and LQKENI. The V and J ends lost 3 bases and 10 bases respectively, with 13 bases between them. This CDR3 is CASSPSRGSEQFF. In nucleotides, the CDR3 is TGTGCCAGCTCACCGTCGCGAGGTAGCGAGCAGTTCTTC.

This clonotype has a handful of counts. J is TRBJ2-7 and V is TRBV29-1; 14 bases fit TRBD2. The germline CDR1 and CDR2 sequences are SQVTM and ANQGSEA. V was pared by 7 bases and J by 4 bases, with 3 bases of the junction left unmatched. The CDR3 is made up of 13 amino acids. The CDR3 DNA follows: TGCAGCGCAAGGACTAGCGGGAGGTACGAGCAGTACTTC. Amino acids: CSARTSGRYEQYF.

This chain links TRBV5-1 with TRBJ2-1, with 7 bases fitting TRBD2. Germline CDR1 and CDR2: SGHRS and YFSETQ. This CDR3 has 17 amino acids. J was trimmed by 5 bases and V by 3 bases; bases with no gene match: 14. As DNA, the CDR3 is TGCGCCAGCAGCTGGGCCCCCGGCGTGGCGGGGGACAATGAGCAGTTCTTC. Amino acids: CASSWAPGVAGDNEQFF.

This clonotype has a handful of counts. This chain's CDR3 is CASSQGTGSVQPQHF. The CDR3 bases are TGTGCCAGCAGCCAGGGGACAGGGTCTGTTCAGCCCCAGCATTTT. V usage is TRBV3-1 and J usage is TRBJ1-5, with 9 bases lining up with TRBD1. Germline CDR1 reads LGHDT; CDR2 reads YNNKEL (reference sequence). Germline trimming cut 3 bases from V and 6 bases from J; bases unmatched to any gene: 6. This CDR3 comprises 15 residues.

The chain uses TRBV29-1 and TRBJ2-7; a weak D match, TRBD1 (6 bases). This CDR3 has 13 residues. Per the germline V gene, CDR1 is SQVTM and CDR2 is ANQGSEA. Trimming cost V 0 bases and J 1 base, with 7 bases left between them. The CDR3 is CSVEEGGSYEQYF. The CDR3 nucleotides are TGCAGCGTTGAAGAAGGGGGTTCCTACGAGCAGTACTTC.

In this sample, this clonotype turned up many times. The CDR3 DNA is TGTGCCAGCAGCTCCAACCTAGCGGGAGGGCCAGAGACCCAGTACTTC. Residues: CASSSNLAGGPETQYF. The V call is TRBV7-2, the J call TRBJ2-5, with 12 bases lining up with TRBD2. Trimming cost V 4 bases and J 4 bases; bases outside gene matches: 7. This CDR3 comprises 16 residues. CDR1 and CDR2 (germline): SGHTA, FQGNSA.

The rearrangement links TRBV11-2 to TRBJ2-1, with D possibly TRBD1 on 5 matching bases. The CDR3 has 15 amino acids. Germline assignment: CDR1 SGHAT and CDR2 FQNNGV. V shed 4 bases and J shed 6 bases, with 16 bases lying between them. The CDR3, as DNA: TGTGCCAGCAGCTGGTCAAAAGGGGTTGGCAATGAGCAGTTCTTC. It is translated as CASSWSKGVGNEQFF.

The rearrangement uses TRBV13 and TRBJ1-1; 7 positions match TRBD1. Germline values: CDR1 PRHDT, CDR2 FYEKMQ (reference sequence). The CDR3 runs to 14 residues. With 6 bases clipped from V and 3 bases from J, the junction kept 7 bases outside the gene matches. CDR3 DNA sequence: TGTGCCAGCAGGCAGACAGGGATGGACACTGAAGCTTTCTTT. This gives the protein CASRQTGMDTEAFF.

In this sample, this clonotype turned up a few times. This chain links TRBV9 with TRBJ2-5; possibly TRBD2 for D (6 bases). This CDR3 is built from 16 residues. V lost 0 bases and J lost 5, with 17 bases in between. Germline CDR1 and CDR2: SGDLS and YYNGEE. DNA for the CDR3: TGTGCCAGCAGCGTAGGTTTCGGGGGTAGCGTGGAGACCCAGTACTTC. The encoded protein is CASSVGFGGSVETQYF. The full variable domain, rest sourced from reference TRBV9 and TRBJ2-5, is DSGVTQTPKHLITATGQRVTLRCSPRSGDLSVYWYQQSLDQGLQFLIQYYNGEERAKGNILERFSAQQFPDLHSELNLSSLELGDSALYFCASSVGFGGSVETQYFGPGTRLLVL.

This clonotype showed up just a few times. The CDR3 is CASSFRDRGFDEQFF. The CDR3 bases are TGTGCCAGCAGCTTTCGTGACAGGGGGTTTGATGAGCAGTTCTTC. The rearrangement joins TRBV7-6 to TRBJ2-1; 9 bases are shared with TRBD1. V was clipped by 3 bases and J by 8 bases; unmatched bases: 8. This CDR3 has 15 residues. In germline, CDR1 is SGHVS, CDR2 FNYEAQ.

This clonotype showed up just a few times. The chain links TRBV20-1 to TRBJ1-5; the D is unclear. The CDR3 runs 13 residues. Per the germline V gene, CDR1 is DFQATT and CDR2 is SNEGSKA (reference sequence). Trimming stripped 0 bases from V and 7 bases from J, with 10 bases between. The CDR3 here is CSARDRGGQPQHF. CDR3 in DNA: TGCAGTGCTAGAGATCGCGGCGGGCAGCCCCAGCATTTT.

The rearrangement joins TRBV12-3 or TRBV12-4 to TRBJ2-1, with 9 bases identical to TRBD2. CDR3 size: 15 residues. V trimming: 3 bases; J trimming: 6 bases; junction bases outside the gene matches: 6. DNA for the CDR3: TGTGCCAGCAGTTTCCTAGCGGGATTTTTCAATGAGCAGTTCTTC. Translation: CASSFLAGFFNEQFF.

This clonotype was detected only a few times. The chain couples TRBV20-1 to TRBJ2-3, with 7 nucleotides matching TRBD2. CDR1 and CDR2 (germline): DFQATT, SNEGSKA (reference sequence). CDR3 length: 15 residues. Trimming removed 5 bases from V and 1 base from J; junction bases left unmatched: 9. The CDR3 loop is CSAPSPSGRTDTQYF. DNA for the CDR3: TGCAGTGCTCCCTCCCCTAGCGGACGCACAGATACGCAGTATTTT.

In its sample, this clonotype was seen a few times. The chain couples TRBV7-6 to TRBJ2-2; TRBD1 aligns across 9 bases. Looked up from germline, CDR1 is SGHVS and CDR2 is FNYEAQ. V lost 4 bases, J lost 6 bases, and 3 bases stayed unmatched. The CDR3 is made up of 14 amino acids. CDR3 nucleotides: TGTGCCAGCAGCTCAGGGACAGGGCCCGGGGAGCTGTTTTTT. Protein: CASSSGTGPGELFF.